This paragraph covers one TCR beta chain sequence. The sample belongs to a study of blood T cell repertoires in COVID-19. The CDR3 runs 14 residues. The V gene end was trimmed by 7 bases and the J gene end by 4 bases; junction bases not matched to a gene: 8. From germline, CDR1 is SNHLY and CDR2 FYNNEI. Source study methods: Amplification with reference gene primers provided the estimates of nucleated cell counts. Profiling relied on immunoSEQ multiplex PCR, and the TCRdb table lists in-frame clones only, not all of them. V and J calls and clone size follow that table, whereas D and trimming were derived from the DNA. Counted here are roughly 100,000 clones, approximately 85% occurring once; the ten biggest clones make up around 4.8%.

Material for sequencing was peripheral blood. The J gene is TRBJ1-1, the V gene TRBV2; TRBD1 aligns across 8 bases. This TCR was recovered from a man between 60 and 70 years old with acute or convalescent COVID-19. DNA of the CDR3: TGTGCCAGCACCGCGACAGGGGCATCCACTGAAGCTTTCTTT. Translating it yields CASTATGASTEAFF.